This T cell receptor (beta chain) was obtained from a study of OX40 agonist ivuxolimab in advanced cancers. V lost 1 base, J lost 3 bases, and 7 bases lay in between. The CDR3 is made up of 13 amino acids. The V gene's germline CDR1 is SGHRS and CDR2 YFSETQ. This clone was found a few times. Generated by immunoSEQ multiplex PCR, the TCRdb table keeps only in-frame clones and is missing some. The sample holds approximately 49,000 clones; more than 80% are singletons and the top ten take more than 0.9%. The TCR sequence derives from an adult with an advanced solid tumor such as melanoma, head and neck, liver or kidney cancer. The chain recombines TRBV5-1 with TRBJ1-2; no firm D call. This sample comprised CD4+ or CD8+ T cells sorted from blood, obtained in a trial of the OX40 agonist ivuxolimab. Here the CDR3 reads CASSLTLDYGYTF. In DNA, the CDR3 is TGCGCCAGCAGCTTGACATTGGACTATGGCTACACCTTC.